This passage covers 17 T cell receptor beta chains from one sample sequenced in a study of control samples from healthy donors and cancer patients. Clones were sequenced by immunoSEQ multiplex PCR, and TCRdb holds only the in-frame ones, with some missing. This table has some 150,000 clones, around 90% appearing once. Sequenced sample: blood. All receptors come from a man between 18 and 35 years old in good health.

A single count supports this clone. This chain links TRBV4-3 with TRBJ2-1; no clear D gene. Germline assignment: CDR1 LGHNA and CDR2 YSLEER. V was cut by 1 base and J by 4 bases, with 14 bases left in between. The CDR3 length is 16 residues. The CDR3 region is CASSQVARTEYNEQFF. In DNA, the CDR3 is TGCGCCAGCAGCCAAGTTGCCAGGACGGAGTACAATGAGCAGTTCTTC.

The chain has TRBV6-5 and TRBJ1-2; a possible D gene is TRBD1 (5 bases). The germline CDR1 and CDR2 sequences are MNHEY and SVGAGI. The CDR3 consists of 14 residues. Between the trimmed V and J ends, which lost 8 bases and 7 bases, there was a span of 20 bases. The CDR3 coding sequence is TGTGCCAGCCGTCCGACGGGGGGTTCAGGTGGCTACACCTTC. Its protein product is CASRPTGGSGGYTF.

V gene TRBV4-3 combines with J gene TRBJ1-1, with 12 bases that match TRBD1. V lost 1 base to trimming and J lost 1 base; unmatched junction nucleotides: 7. CDR1 and CDR2 from the germline V gene are LGHNA and YSLEER. CDR3 length equals 18 residues. The CDR3 spells CASSQVYGDRGPNTEAFF. CDR3 DNA sequence: TGCGCCAGCAGCCAAGTTTACGGGGACAGGGGGCCGAACACTGAAGCTTTCTTT.

The chain recombines TRBV5-4 with TRBJ2-3; no clear D. V lost 4 bases, J lost 3 bases, and 9 bases lay in between. CDR1 and CDR2 (germline): SGHNT, YYREEE (reference sequence). The length of the CDR3 is 13 residues. The CDR3 sequence: CASSATSTDTQYF. CDR3 sequence (DNA): TGTGCCAGCAGCGCCACTTCAACAGATACGCAGTATTTT.

This chain links TRBV4-3 with TRBJ2-3; no firm D call. The V gene lost 0 bases and the J gene lost 5 bases, with 12 bases spanning the gap. Germline CDR1 is LGHNA and CDR2 is YSLEER. The CDR3 runs 15 residues. The DNA for the CDR3 is TGCGCCAGCAGCCAAGATGCCCTTGCCGTAGATACGCAGTATTTT. It translates to CASSQDALAVDTQYF.

The chain combines TRBV6-5 with TRBJ1-6; D is unresolved. Trimming took off 3 bases at V and 0 bases at J, with 6 bases between the two ends. The CDR3 extends over 15 amino acids. Germline assignment: CDR1 MNHEY and CDR2 SVGAGI. CDR3 amino acids: CASSYQSSYNSPLHF. The CDR3 bases are TGTGCCAGCAGTTATCAGAGCTCCTATAATTCACCCCTCCACTTT.

The rearrangement links TRBV6-6 to TRBJ1-6, with a possible D match to TRBD1 (6 bases). V lost 2 bases to trimming and J lost 7 bases, with 12 bases between them. Germline CDR1 is MNHNY and CDR2 is SVGAGI (reference sequence). This CDR3 spans 15 amino acids. The CDR3 DNA sequence: TGTGCCAGCAGTTACGGGACAAGGGCGAATTCACCCCTCCACTTT. It is translated as CASSYGTRANSPLHF.

This clone was counted once. V usage is TRBV7-2 and J usage is TRBJ2-1; D may correspond to TRBD1 or TRBD2 (5 bases each). This CDR3 contains 14 residues. Germline lookup yields CDR1 SGHTA and CDR2 FQGNSA. Trimming pared 8 bases from V and 10 bases from J, leaving 21 bases between. The CDR3 coding sequence is TGTGCCAGCGCTCGCTTACGGGACCCCTCCGAGCAGTTCTTC. Translated, it gives CASARLRDPSEQFF.

The chain combines TRBV5-1 with TRBJ2-3; a possible D gene is TRBD2 (5 bases). This CDR3 is built from 16 residues. Germline loops: CDR1 SGHRS, CDR2 YFSETQ. The germline V and J ends were trimmed by 2 bases and 0 bases, with 13 bases remaining between them. The DNA of the CDR3 is TGCGCCAGCAGCTTTAGTCGAGGGAGTAGCACAGATACGCAGTATTTT. This translates into CASSFSRGSSTDTQYF.

The chain employs TRBV5-6 and TRBJ2-5; a possible D gene is TRBD1 (5 bases). The germline CDR1 and CDR2 sequences are SGHDT and YYEEEE. This CDR3 has 15 residues. V was cut by 7 bases and J by 0 bases, with 16 bases left in between. The CDR3 here is CASHLGTGYQETQYF. Here the CDR3 DNA reads TGTGCCAGCCATTTGGGAACAGGCTACCAAGAGACCCAGTACTTC.

The CDR3 here is CASSGGIGETQYF. For the CDR3, the DNA is TGTGCCAGCAGTGGAGGAATTGGAGAGACCCAGTACTTC. The gene calls are TRBV6-4 and TRBJ2-5; no definite D call. V gave up 4 bases and J gave up 4 bases, with 10 bases separating them. Germline CDR1 MRHNA, CDR2 SNTAGT. CDR3 length: 13 residues.

V usage is TRBV10-3 and J usage is TRBJ1-2, with D hard to call. This CDR3 comprises 14 residues. The germline gives CDR1 ENHRY, CDR2 SYGVKD. V gave up 3 bases and J gave up 4 bases, with 12 bases separating them. DNA for the CDR3: TGTGCCATCAGTGATAAGGAGGGCGGCTATGGCTACACCTTC. Amino acid sequence: CAISDKEGGYGYTF.

The rearrangement joins TRBV29-1 to TRBJ2-1, with 9 bases fitting TRBD2. J lost 4 bases, V lost 3 bases, and 10 bases had no gene match. The length of the CDR3 is 16 residues. The germline gives CDR1 SQVTM, CDR2 ANQGSEA. The DNA of the CDR3 is TGCAGCGTTGACCTCTGGGGCGGGGGGGATTACAATGAGCAGTTCTTC. As protein: CSVDLWGGGDYNEQFF.

V usage is TRBV7-8 and J usage is TRBJ1-3, with D possibly TRBD1 on 5 matching bases. The CDR3 contains 14 residues. V lost 1 base and J 3 bases, leaving 7 bases between the germline ends. CDR1 and CDR2 from the germline V gene are SGHVS and FQNEAQ. In DNA form, the CDR3 reads TGTGCCAGCAGCTTAGGGGGCCGTGGAAACACCATATATTTT. Translating it yields CASSLGGRGNTIYF. Filled out from reference TRBV7-8 and TRBJ1-3, the complete variable domain reads GAGVSQSPRYKVAKRGQDVALRCDPISGHVSLFWYQQALGQGPEFLTYFQNEAQLDKSGLPSDRFFAERPEGSVSTLKIQRTQQEDSAVYLCASSLGGRGNTIYFGEGSWLTVV.

The genes are TRBV25-1 and TRBJ2-2; D could derive from TRBD1 or TRBD2 (5 bases each). Germline assignment: CDR1 MGHDK and CDR2 SYGVNS. The CDR3 extends over 16 amino acids. Trimming removed 1 base at V and 4 bases at J, with 13 bases between. The CDR3 reads CASSELDPRGTGELFF. The CDR3 nucleotides are TGTGCCAGCAGTGAATTGGACCCGAGGGGCACCGGGGAGCTGTTTTTT. The full variable domain, its missing parts supplied by reference TRBV25-1 and TRBJ2-2, is EADIYQTPRYLVIGTGKKITLECSQTMGHDKMYWYQQDPGMELHLIHYSYGVNSTEKGDLSSESTVSRIRTEHFPLTLESARPSHTSQYLCASSELDPRGTGELFFGEGSRLTVL.

V usage is TRBV5-6 and J usage is TRBJ1-6; no clear D gene. The CDR3 runs to 18 residues. Between the trimmed V and J ends, which lost 3 bases and 0 bases, there was a span of 16 bases. CDR1 SGHDT and CDR2 YYEEEE come from the germline V gene. CDR3 in amino acids: CASSSTAELSSYNSPLHF. CDR3 nucleotide sequence: TGTGCCAGCAGCTCTACTGCCGAACTAAGCTCCTATAATTCACCCCTCCACTTT.

This clone was seen only a few times. The chain employs TRBV28 and TRBJ1-4; D not resolved. The V gene lost 8 bases and the J gene lost 7 bases, with 11 bases spanning the gap. The CDR3 length is 12 residues. In germline, CDR1 is MDHEN, CDR2 SYDVKM. CDR3 amino acids: CASANDGEKLFF. Written as DNA, the CDR3 is TGTGCCAGCGCTAACGATGGTGAAAAACTGTTTTTT. Filled out from reference TRBV28 and TRBJ1-4, the complete variable domain reads DVKVTQSSRYLVKRTGEKVFLECVQDMDHENMFWYRQDPGLGLRLIYFSYDVKMKEKGDIPEGYSVSREKKERFSLILESASTNQTSMYLCASANDGEKLFFGSGTQLSVL.